The 17 T cell receptor beta chains given below trace back to one sample, sequenced in a study of T cells in Graves' hyperthyroidism and ophthalmopathy. From RNA transcripts, TCR beta CDR3 regions were amplified. Carried out on the TCR CDR3, a first-round RT-PCR used the HTBI primer set. TCRdb fed the multiplex PCR reads into MiXCR, producing one record per CDR3 protein. The repertoire includes about 640,000 distinct CDR3 sequences, roughly 15% of them detected once, and around 13% sits in the top ten. Sequenced input: blood. The receptors stem from a woman in her forties or fifties with Graves' ophthalmopathy.

At least ten counts were recorded for this clonotype. J is TRBJ1-4 and V is TRBV5-8; 7 bases map to TRBD1. V trimming: 4 bases; J trimming: 8 bases; junction bases outside the gene matches: 11. The CDR3 is 15 amino acids. Germline-derived CDR1 and CDR2 are SGHTS and YDEGEE. The CDR3 DNA follows: TGTGCCAGCAGCAACGGACGTCCCAGGGGGGAAAAACTGTTTTTT. Its protein is CASSNGRPRGEKLFF.

This clonotype was recorded many times. The chain's CDR3 is CAIASGSERQPQHF. The CDR3 DNA reads TGTGCCATCGCCTCGGGGAGCGAGAGGCAGCCCCAGCATTTT. The J gene is TRBJ1-5, the V gene TRBV10-3; unclear D gene. Germline CDR1 ENHRY, CDR2 SYGVKD. The V end lost 8 bases, the J end lost 7 bases, and 18 bases lay between the germline ends. The CDR3 runs to 14 residues.

There are many counts of this clonotype. The gene calls are TRBV5-1 and TRBJ2-5; a possible D gene is TRBD2 (5 bases). This CDR3 is 15 amino acids long. The V end was cut by 0 bases, the J end by 2 bases, with 11 bases between. Germline CDR1 is SGHRS and CDR2 is YFSETQ. In DNA form, the CDR3 reads TGCGCCAGCAGCTTGGGGACTCTGCTGCAAGAGACCCAGTACTTC. Residues: CASSLGTLLQETQYF. Combining the CDR3 with reference TRBV5-1 and TRBJ2-5 gives the whole variable domain KAGVTQTPRYLIKTRGQQVTLSCSPISGHRSVSWYQQTPGQGLQFLFEYFSETQRNKGNFPGRFSGRQFSNSRSEMNVSTLELGDSALYLCASSLGTLLQETQYFGPGTRLLVL.

This CDR3 is CASRLGFTQVGYTF. Here the CDR3 DNA reads TGTGCCAGCAGACTTGGTTTCACCCAGGTTGGCTACACCTTC. The rearrangement joins TRBV28 to TRBJ1-2; D remains unclear. The germline CDR1 and CDR2 sequences are MDHEN and SYDVKM. V lost 6 bases and J lost 7, with 18 bases in between. The CDR3 is made up of 14 amino acids.

The table lists this clonotype with a few counts. V and J are TRBV30 and TRBJ2-1, with a possible D match to TRBD2 (6 bases). From germline, CDR1 is GTSNPN and CDR2 SVGIG (reference sequence). Trimming shortened V by 0 bases and J by 2 bases, and 8 bases separated the two germline ends. The length of the CDR3 is 14 residues. The CDR3 sequence: CAWSVGLAYNEQFF. CDR3 in DNA: TGTGCCTGGAGTGTGGGACTGGCCTACAATGAGCAGTTCTTC.

The table lists this clonotype with many counts. In nucleotides, the CDR3 is TGTGCCAGCAGTTTTTTTGATTGGGACAGGGAGGATGGCTACACCTTC. Residues: CASSFFDWDREDGYTF. This chain links TRBV28 with TRBJ1-2; 9 bases fit TRBD1. V was clipped by 3 bases and J by 6 bases; unmatched bases: 11. The germline V gene has CDR1 MDHEN and CDR2 SYDVKM. CDR3 length equals 16 residues.

In its sample, this clonotype was seen many times. The CDR3 reads CASSTETDQPQHF. The DNA of the CDR3 is TGTGCCAGCAGCACAGAGACAGATCAGCCCCAGCATTTT. V is TRBV2 and J is TRBJ1-5; perhaps TRBD1 as D (5 bases). Trimming pared 6 bases from V and 5 bases from J, leaving 11 bases between. The CDR3 has 13 residues. The germline gives CDR1 SNHLY, CDR2 FYNNEI.

This clonotype was counted ten times or more. The chain employs TRBV2 and TRBJ2-1, with no clear D. The CDR3 runs 14 residues. The ends were cut back, 5 bases at V and 6 bases at J, with 14 bases in the middle. The germline V gene has CDR1 SNHLY and CDR2 FYNNEI. The CDR3 loop is CASSMSRLGNEQFF. CDR3 DNA: TGTGCCAGCAGTATGTCCAGGTTGGGCAATGAGCAGTTCTTC.

This clonotype was seen a few times. In DNA, the CDR3 is TGCAGCGCGACTCGGGTAGCCAAAAACATTCAGTACTTC. Protein product: CSATRVAKNIQYF. J is TRBJ2-4 and V is TRBV29-1; D ambiguous. V lost 7 bases and J lost 0, with 10 bases in between. Germline CDR1 SQVTM, CDR2 ANQGSEA. This CDR3 is built from 13 residues.

This clonotype was counted ten times or more. The chain recombines TRBV28 with TRBJ1-2; perhaps TRBD1 as D (6 bases). The CDR3 covers 14 residues. V lost 3 bases, J lost 6 bases, and 14 bases lay in between. In germline, CDR1 is MDHEN, CDR2 SYDVKM. CDR3 sequence (DNA): TGTGCCAGCAGTTTCGTGCAGGGGCTGGATGGCTACACCTTC. Its translation is CASSFVQGLDGYTF.

Remarks on this clonotype: This could be a read error, since a much larger clone is one nucleotide away. The chain couples TRBV18 to TRBJ1-4, with 9 bases that match TRBD1. After removal of 3 bases from V and 8 bases from J, the junction contained 4 bases not matched to a gene. CDR1 KGHSH and CDR2 LQKENI come from the germline V gene. This CDR3 contains 14 residues. This chain's CDR3 is CASSPGTGREKLFF. CDR3 DNA sequence: TGTGCCAGCTCACCCGGGACAGGGCGAGAAAAACTGTTTTTT.

This clonotype appeared many times. The chain joins TRBV6-1 to TRBJ1-2; D possibly corresponds to TRBD1 (5 bases). Per germline, CDR1 MNHNS and CDR2 SASEGT. The V end lost 4 bases, the J end lost 8 bases, and 14 bases lay between the germline ends. The CDR3 runs to 13 residues. The CDR3 nucleotides read TGTGCCAGCAGTGTGGGGACCGCTAAGGGCTACACCTTC. Translating it yields CASSVGTAKGYTF.

This clonotype was observed a handful of times. The chain uses TRBV6-1 and TRBJ2-1; TRBD2 matches at 7 bases. The ends lost 0 bases at V and 6 bases at J; junction bases unmatched: 8. CDR1 is MNHNS, CDR2 SASEGT, per germline. The CDR3 is 16 amino acids. In nucleotides, the CDR3 is TGTGCCAGCAGTGAAGCCTCCAGCGGGAATCCCAATGAGCAGTTCTTC. Translating gives CASSEASSGNPNEQFF.

About this clonotype itself: One end of the junction is discordant with germline, which a read error may explain. The chain couples TRBV20-1 to TRBJ2-2; 14 bases are shared with TRBD2. This CDR3 region has 14 residues. Germline V gene sequence: CDR1 DFQATT, CDR2 SNEGSKA (reference sequence). The CDR3 reads CSAGLAGGIGELLF. The CDR3 nucleotides are TGCAGTGCTGGACTAGCGGGAGGAATCGGGGAGCTGCTTTTT.

This sequence joins TRBV7-9 and TRBJ2-7; TRBD2 aligns across 16 bases. The V and J ends lost 8 bases and 7 bases, in that order; junction bases with no gene match: 8. The CDR3 runs 15 residues. In germline, CDR1 is SEHNR, CDR2 FQNEAQ (reference sequence). This chain's CDR3 is CASRDKGLAGGEQYF. The DNA of the CDR3 is TGTGCCAGCCGAGACAAGGGACTAGCGGGAGGGGAGCAGTACTTC. Filled out from reference TRBV7-9 and TRBJ2-7, the complete variable domain reads DTGVSQNPRHKITKRGQNVTFRCDPISEHNRLYWYRQTLGQGPEFLTYFQNEAQLEKSRLLSDRFSAERPKGSFSTLEIQRTEQGDSAMYLCASRDKGLAGGEQYFGPGTRLTVT.

Turning to this clonotype: A clone one base away is much larger, so this may be a read error. The genes are TRBV11-2 and TRBJ2-5; D uncertain. This CDR3 region has 12 residues. The germline gives CDR1 SGHAT, CDR2 FQNNGV. The CDR3 bases are TGTGCCGGCAGCTCGAGCAAGAAGACCCAGTACTTC. It codes for CAGSSSKKTQYF.

In this sample, this clonotype turned up many times. The chain joins TRBV6-2 or TRBV6-3 to TRBJ2-1, with D tentatively TRBD2 (7 bases). Trimming took off 7 bases at V and 6 bases at J, with 16 bases between the two ends. CDR1 and CDR2 from the germline V gene are MNHEY and SVGEGT. There are 14 residues in the CDR3. CDR3 nucleotides: TGTGCCAGCACCCAAGGGGGGAGGGTCAATGAGCAGTTCTTC. Residues: CASTQGGRVNEQFF.